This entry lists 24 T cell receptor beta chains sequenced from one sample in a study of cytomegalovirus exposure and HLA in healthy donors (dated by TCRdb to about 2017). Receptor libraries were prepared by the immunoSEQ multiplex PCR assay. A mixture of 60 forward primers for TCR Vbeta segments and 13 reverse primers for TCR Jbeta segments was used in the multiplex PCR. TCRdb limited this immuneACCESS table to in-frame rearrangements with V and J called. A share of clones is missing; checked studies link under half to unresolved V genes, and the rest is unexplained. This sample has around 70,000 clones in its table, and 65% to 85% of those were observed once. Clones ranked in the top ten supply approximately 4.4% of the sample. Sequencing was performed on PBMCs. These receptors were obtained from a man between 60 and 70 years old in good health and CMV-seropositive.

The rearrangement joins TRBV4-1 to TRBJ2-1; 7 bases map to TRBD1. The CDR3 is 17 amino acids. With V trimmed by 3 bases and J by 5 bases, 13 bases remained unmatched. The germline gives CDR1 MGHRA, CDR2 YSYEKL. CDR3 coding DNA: TGCGCCAGCAGCCACCCAGAGGGAAAGGGGGCTGACAATGAGCAGTTCTTC. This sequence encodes CASSHPEGKGADNEQFF.

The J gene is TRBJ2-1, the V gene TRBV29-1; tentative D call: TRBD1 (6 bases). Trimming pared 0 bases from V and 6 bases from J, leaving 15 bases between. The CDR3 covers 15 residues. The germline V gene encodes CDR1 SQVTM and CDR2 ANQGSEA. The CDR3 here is CSVEDPTGHGNEQFF. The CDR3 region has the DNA TGCAGCGTTGAAGACCCAACAGGGCACGGCAATGAGCAGTTCTTC.

The CDR3 DNA reads as TGTGCCAGCAGTGACTCGAGGCCCTACGGTGAGCAGTTCTTC. This encodes CASSDSRPYGEQFF. J is TRBJ2-1 and V is TRBV6-4; no firm D call. V lost 0 bases to trimming and J lost 9 bases, with 12 bases between them. The CDR3 runs to 14 residues. Germline values: CDR1 MRHNA, CDR2 SNTAGT.

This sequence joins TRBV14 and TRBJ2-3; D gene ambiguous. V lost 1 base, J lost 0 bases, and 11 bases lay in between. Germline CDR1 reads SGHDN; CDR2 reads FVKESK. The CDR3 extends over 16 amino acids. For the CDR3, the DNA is TGTGCCAGCAGCCAAGTACGGCAGGTCAGCACAGATACGCAGTATTTT. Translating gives CASSQVRQVSTDTQYF.

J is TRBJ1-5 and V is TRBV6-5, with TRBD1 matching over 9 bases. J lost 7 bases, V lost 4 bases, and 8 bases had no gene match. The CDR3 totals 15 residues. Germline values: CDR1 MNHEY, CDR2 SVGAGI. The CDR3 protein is CASSLLGQGRQPQHF. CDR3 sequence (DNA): TGTGCCAGCAGTTTGTTGGGACAGGGTCGACAGCCCCAGCATTTT.

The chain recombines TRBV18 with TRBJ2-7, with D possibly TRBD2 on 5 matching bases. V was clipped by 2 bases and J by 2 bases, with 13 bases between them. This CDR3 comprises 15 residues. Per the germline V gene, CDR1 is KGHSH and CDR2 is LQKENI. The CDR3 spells CASSPNSGKTYEQYF. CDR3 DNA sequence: TGTGCCAGCTCACCAAACAGCGGTAAAACCTACGAGCAGTACTTC.

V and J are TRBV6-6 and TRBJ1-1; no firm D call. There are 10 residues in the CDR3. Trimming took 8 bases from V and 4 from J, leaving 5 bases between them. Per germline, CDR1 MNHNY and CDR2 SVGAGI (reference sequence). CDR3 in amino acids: CASRGTEAFF. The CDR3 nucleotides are TGTGCCAGCCGAGGCACTGAAGCTTTCTTT.

The CDR3 here is CASSPQGGEKLFF. Here the CDR3 DNA reads TGCGCCAGCAGCCCACAGGGTGGTGAAAAACTGTTTTTT. The chain is built from TRBV4-1 and TRBJ1-4; tentative D call: TRBD1 (6 bases). The CDR3 covers 13 residues. The germline V gene has CDR1 MGHRA and CDR2 YSYEKL. With 4 bases removed from V and 7 bases from J, the gap between germline ends came to 10 bases.

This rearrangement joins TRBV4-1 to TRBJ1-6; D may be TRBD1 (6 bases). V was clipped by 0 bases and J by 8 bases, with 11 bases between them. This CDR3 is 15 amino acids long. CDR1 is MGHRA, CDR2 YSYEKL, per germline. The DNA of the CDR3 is TGCGCCAGCAGCCAAGAGCAACAGGGTGATTCACCCCTCCACTTT. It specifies CASSQEQQGDSPLHF.

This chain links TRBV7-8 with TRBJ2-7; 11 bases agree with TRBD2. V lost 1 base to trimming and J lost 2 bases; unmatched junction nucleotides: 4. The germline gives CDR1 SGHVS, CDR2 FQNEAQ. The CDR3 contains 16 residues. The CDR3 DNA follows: TGTGCCAGCAGCTTAGGGGGGGGACTAGCGGCCTACGAGCAGTACTTC. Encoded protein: CASSLGGGLAAYEQYF.

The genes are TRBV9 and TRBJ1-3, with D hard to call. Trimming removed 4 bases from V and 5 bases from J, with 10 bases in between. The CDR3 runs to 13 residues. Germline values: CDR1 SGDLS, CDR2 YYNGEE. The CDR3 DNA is TGTGCCAGCAGCTCTACAGTGAGAAACACCATATATTTT. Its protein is CASSSTVRNTIYF.

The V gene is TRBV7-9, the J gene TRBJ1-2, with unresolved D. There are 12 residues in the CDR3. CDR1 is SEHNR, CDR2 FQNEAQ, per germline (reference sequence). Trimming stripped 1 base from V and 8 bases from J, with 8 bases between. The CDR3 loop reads CASSLEGDGYTF. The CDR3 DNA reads TGTGCCAGCAGCTTAGAGGGAGACGGCTACACCTTC.

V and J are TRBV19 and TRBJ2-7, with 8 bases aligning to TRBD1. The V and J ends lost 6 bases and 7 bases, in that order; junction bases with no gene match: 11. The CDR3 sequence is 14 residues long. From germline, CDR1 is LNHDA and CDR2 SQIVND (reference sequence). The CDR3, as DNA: TGTGCCAGTAGCCCGGACAGGGCCCTGGGGGAGCAGTACTTC. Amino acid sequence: CASSPDRALGEQYF.

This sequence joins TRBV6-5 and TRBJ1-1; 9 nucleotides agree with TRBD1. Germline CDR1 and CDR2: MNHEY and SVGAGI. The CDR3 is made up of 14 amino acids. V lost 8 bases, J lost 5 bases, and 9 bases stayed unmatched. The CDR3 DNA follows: TGTGCCAGCCACATACAGGGGGCGGGGACTGAAGCTTTCTTT. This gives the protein CASHIQGAGTEAFF.

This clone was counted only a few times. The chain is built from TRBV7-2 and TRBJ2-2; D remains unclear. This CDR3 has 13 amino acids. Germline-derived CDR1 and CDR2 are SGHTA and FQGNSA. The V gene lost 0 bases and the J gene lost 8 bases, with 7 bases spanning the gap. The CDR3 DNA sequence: TGTGCCAGCAGCTTAGCGCTACGAGGGGAGCTGTTTTTT. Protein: CASSLALRGELFF.

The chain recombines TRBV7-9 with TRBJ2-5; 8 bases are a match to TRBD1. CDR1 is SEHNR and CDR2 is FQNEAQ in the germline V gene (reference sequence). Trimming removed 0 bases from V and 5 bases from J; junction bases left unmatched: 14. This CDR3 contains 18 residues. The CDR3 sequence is CASSLARGAGGLPETQYF. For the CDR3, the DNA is TGTGCCAGCAGCTTAGCGCGAGGGGCAGGGGGCCTCCCGGAGACCCAGTACTTC. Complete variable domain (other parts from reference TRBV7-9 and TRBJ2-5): DTGVSQNPRHKITKRGQNVTFRCDPISEHNRLYWYRQTLGQGPEFLTYFQNEAQLEKSRLLSDRFSAERPKGSFSTLEIQRTEQGDSAMYLCASSLARGAGGLPETQYFGPGTRLLVL.

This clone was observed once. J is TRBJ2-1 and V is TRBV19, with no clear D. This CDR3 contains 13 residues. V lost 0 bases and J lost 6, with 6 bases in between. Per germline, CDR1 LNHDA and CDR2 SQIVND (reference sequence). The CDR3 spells CASSIDTGNEQFF. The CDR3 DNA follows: TGTGCCAGTAGTATAGATACTGGCAATGAGCAGTTCTTC.

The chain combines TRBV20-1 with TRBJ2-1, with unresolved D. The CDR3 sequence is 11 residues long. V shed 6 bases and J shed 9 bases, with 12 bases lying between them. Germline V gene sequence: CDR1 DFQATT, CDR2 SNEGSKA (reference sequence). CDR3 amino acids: CSASLATEQFF. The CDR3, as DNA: TGCAGTGCCTCATTGGCCACTGAGCAGTTCTTC.

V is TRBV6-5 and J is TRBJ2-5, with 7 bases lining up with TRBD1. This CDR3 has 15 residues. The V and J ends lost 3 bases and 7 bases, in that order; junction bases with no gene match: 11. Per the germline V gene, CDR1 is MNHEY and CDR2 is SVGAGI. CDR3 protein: CASSYYSTGWGTQYF. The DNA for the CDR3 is TGTGCCAGCAGTTATTATTCGACAGGGTGGGGGACCCAGTACTTC.

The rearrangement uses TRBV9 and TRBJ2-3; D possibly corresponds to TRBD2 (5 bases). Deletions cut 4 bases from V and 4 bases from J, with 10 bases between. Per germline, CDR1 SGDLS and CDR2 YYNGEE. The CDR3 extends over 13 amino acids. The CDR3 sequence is CASSPSGADTQYF. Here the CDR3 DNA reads TGTGCCAGCAGCCCCTCCGGGGCAGATACGCAGTATTTT.

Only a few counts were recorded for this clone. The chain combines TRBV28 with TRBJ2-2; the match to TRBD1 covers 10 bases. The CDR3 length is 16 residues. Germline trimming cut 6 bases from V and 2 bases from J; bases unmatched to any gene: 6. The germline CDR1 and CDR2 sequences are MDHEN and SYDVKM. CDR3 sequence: CASRIGQGGNTGELFF. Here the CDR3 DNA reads TGTGCCAGCAGAATTGGACAGGGGGGTAACACCGGGGAGCTGTTTTTT.

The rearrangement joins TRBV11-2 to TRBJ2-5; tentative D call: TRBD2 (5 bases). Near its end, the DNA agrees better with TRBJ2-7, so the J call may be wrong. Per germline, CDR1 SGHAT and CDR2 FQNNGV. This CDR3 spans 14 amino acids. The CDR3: CASSLLRGSYEQYF. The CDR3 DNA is TGTGCCAGCAGTCTTCTTCGGGGATCCTACGAGCAGTACTTC.

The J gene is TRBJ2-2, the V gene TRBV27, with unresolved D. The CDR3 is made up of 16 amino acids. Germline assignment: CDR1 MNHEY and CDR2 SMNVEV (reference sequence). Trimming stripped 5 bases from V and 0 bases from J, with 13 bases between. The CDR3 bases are TGTGCCAGCAGTAAAATCCCTCCTGCGAACACCGGGGAGCTGTTTTTT. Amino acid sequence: CASSKIPPANTGELFF.

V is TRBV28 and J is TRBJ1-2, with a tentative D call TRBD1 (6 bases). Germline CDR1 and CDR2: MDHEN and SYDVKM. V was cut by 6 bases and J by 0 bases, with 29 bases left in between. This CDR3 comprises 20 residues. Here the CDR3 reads CASSILLPFGTPKANYGYTF. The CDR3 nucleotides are TGTGCCAGCAGCATCCTTTTACCCTTTGGGACACCCAAAGCTAACTATGGCTACACCTTC.